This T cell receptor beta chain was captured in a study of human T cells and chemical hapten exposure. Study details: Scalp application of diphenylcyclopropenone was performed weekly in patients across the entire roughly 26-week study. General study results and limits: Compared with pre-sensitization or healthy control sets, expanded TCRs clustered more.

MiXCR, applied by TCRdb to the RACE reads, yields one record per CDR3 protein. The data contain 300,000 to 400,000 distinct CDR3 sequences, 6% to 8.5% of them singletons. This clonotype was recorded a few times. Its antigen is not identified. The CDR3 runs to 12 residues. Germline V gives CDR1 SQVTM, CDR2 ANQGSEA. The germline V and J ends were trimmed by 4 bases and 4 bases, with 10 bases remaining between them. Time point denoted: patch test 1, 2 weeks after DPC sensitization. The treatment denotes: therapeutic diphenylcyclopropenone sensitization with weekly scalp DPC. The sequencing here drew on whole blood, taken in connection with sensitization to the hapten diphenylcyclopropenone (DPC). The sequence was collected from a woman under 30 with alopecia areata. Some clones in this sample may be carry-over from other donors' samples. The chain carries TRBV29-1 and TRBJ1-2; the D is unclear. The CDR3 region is CSVGGGVYGYTF. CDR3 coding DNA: TGCAGCGTTGGAGGAGGAGTCTATGGCTACACCTTC.